This paragraph reports one T cell receptor (beta chain). Stated time point: pretreatment peripheral blood. Measured with immunoSEQ multiplex PCR; TCRdb has only the in-frame clones, and not every one. The sample yields roughly 100,000 clones, around 92% seen once. These data are taken from a study of PD-L1 blockade in urothelial cancer. Study background: About 85% of the roughly 30 patients comprised males who had bladder-origin urothelial cancer. Blood analyses occurred 3 weeks (second dose) and 6 weeks post treatment start. A median of roughly 150,000 T cells was found in the blood samples.

The CDR3 contains 11 residues. The germline V gene encodes CDR1 SGHTA and CDR2 FQGNSA. The V gene lost 5 bases and the J gene lost 8 bases, with 9 bases spanning the gap. Here the sequenced sample was PBMCs, taken around atezolizumab (anti-PD-L1) treatment. The clonotype was recovered from a woman of 80 years or more with urothelial cancer. The V call is TRBV7-2, the J call TRBJ1-1; maybe TRBD1 (5 bases). This CDR3 reads CASSENREAFF. CDR3 bases: TGTGCCAGCAGCGAGAACAGGGAAGCTTTCTTT.